These T cell receptor beta chains were read from a single sample in a study of cytomegalovirus exposure and HLA in healthy donors. Measured with immunoSEQ multiplex PCR; TCRdb has only the in-frame clones, and not every one. The table records approximately 150,000 clones, approximately 80% of them present only once. The specimen was PBMCs. These receptors came from a man between 18 and 29 years old in good health and CMV-seronegative. Each CDR3 is given with its conserved first and last residue. Fields, in order: J gene, V gene, clone size, CDR3 protein. Clone size is shown for a subset of rows, as once, few, many or a class of expanded clone.

TRBJ2-3 | TRBV5-1 | - | CASSHQGAESDTQYF
TRBJ2-6 | TRBV4-3 | - | CASSAYRGSSSGANVLTF
TRBJ2-5 | TRBV9 | - | CASSVAQGRAQYF
TRBJ2-7 | TRBV19 | once | CASTPGRAFSYEQYF
TRBJ2-7 | TRBV27 | - | CASSFSGDSSYEQYF
TRBJ1-5 | TRBV28 | - | CASSSAGQPQHF
TRBJ2-1 | TRBV6-1 | - | CASSDGGGSYNEQFF
TRBJ1-2 | TRBV5-8 | - | CASSEISRGLSSGYTF
TRBJ2-5 | TRBV5-5 | - | CASSSLAGGETQYF
TRBJ1-2 | TRBV7-6 | few | CASSLATGGLNYGYTF
TRBJ1-2 | TRBV27 | once | CASSSNREGYTF
TRBJ1-2 | TRBV7-9 | - | CASSRNRDRGSGGYTF
TRBJ1-3 | TRBV6-1 | - | CASNSIRVVGNTIYF
TRBJ1-3 | TRBV11-3 | - | CASSLTTGTGNTIYF
TRBJ1-4 | TRBV4-1 | - | CASSHIGGETNEKLFF
TRBJ2-7 | TRBV29-1 | - | CSAARDIYEQYF
TRBJ2-1 | TRBV5-6 | few | CASSHGTVNEQFF
TRBJ1-3 | TRBV4-1 | few | CASSQDPNTIYF
TRBJ1-4 | TRBV19 | - | CASSIGNLGNEKLFF
TRBJ2-1 | TRBV6-5 | - | CASSPSSYNEQFF
TRBJ1-2 | TRBV7-3 | - | CASSLSPLDFGYGYTF
TRBJ2-3 | TRBV9 | - | CASSNGGGLTDTQYF
TRBJ2-7 | TRBV19 | - | CASSMAAGAEQYF
TRBJ1-2 | TRBV5-1 | - | CASSLRTGENYGYTF
TRBJ2-7 | TRBV4-1 | - | CASSQTDRSYEQYF
TRBJ2-1 | TRBV5-1 | - | CASSLGQHYNEQFF
TRBJ2-6 | TRBV7-8 | - | CASSLEAYRALRGANVLTF
TRBJ2-1 | TRBV2 | - | CASSDGFVTSGREFTSNEQFF
TRBJ1-5 | TRBV4-1 | once | CASSETTGLHQPQHF
TRBJ2-1 | TRBV5-1 | - | CASTPEGASSYNEQFF
TRBJ2-7 | TRBV7-3 | - | CASSLSGDSYEQYF
TRBJ2-3 | TRBV5-5 | - | CASSLAIGGGTDTQYF
TRBJ1-1 | TRBV2 | - | CASKIREAFF